Listed here is a single T cell receptor beta chain. What this receptor recognizes is not known. No much larger clonotype is one base removed from it; base qualities were not supplied. TCRbeta CDR3 regions were amplified from genomic DNA using the immunoSEQ Assay, a bias-controlled multiplex PCR. As for the authors' bioinformatics: Nucleated cell counts per sample were estimated from amplification of reference gene primers within the assay. To quantify the absolute abundance of each unique TCRbeta CDR3 rearrangement, sequence reads were collapsed and filtered. For each sample, productive Simpson clonality was calculated as the square root of Simpson's diversity index over productive rearrangements. TCRdb mirrors the immuneACCESS table, restricted to in-frame sequences. Some clones are absent from its copies; in checked studies, under half trace to an unresolved V gene, and the reason for the others is unknown. For V, J and clone size, that table is used; D and trimming come from the DNA. The sample table contains 20,000 to 25,000 clones; only one count was recorded for about 73% of them. About a fifth of the sample comes from the top ten.

These data belong to a study of blood T cell repertoires in COVID-19 (dated by TCRdb to the early 2020s). Looking at the study overall: Samples covering the acute and convalescent phases of COVID-19 were provided by collaborators in the United States, Italy and Spain. The repertoires were made available in a free public database intended to serve as a resource for research on the immune response to SARS-CoV-2. Samples came from the ongoing ImmuneRACE study (first 160 participants) plus 1,254 subjects from 6 global collaborators. Where available, HLA class I and class II types were obtained from metadata supplied by the sample provider rather than from assay-based typing. The sample metadata nearly always contained a de-identified subject ID, COVID-19 status, age in years and sex. The material from the prospective study consisted of cDNA or gDNA derived from T cells, B-cell-depleted T cells, or PBMCs. Deeply sampled blood TCRbeta repertoires from subjects exposed to, actively infected with, or recovered from COVID-19 were included in the dataset.

General findings and caveats noted by the study authors: How much clinical and demographic metadata was included differed by source and by participant, and the metadata was provided uncurated.

CDR1 and CDR2 are read off the germline V gene as KGHSH and LQKENI. The CDR3 runs 16 residues from the cysteine to the phenylalanine. Just the 48-base CDR3 DNA is kept, in frame starting at base 1. V loses 3 bases of germline sequence and J loses 4 bases, and the interval between the two ends is 16 bases. Collaborating institutions collected whole blood in K2EDTA tubes following their own protocols. Collaborator samples were shipped for TCRbeta analysis as frozen whole blood, isolated PBMCs, or DNA extracted from either sample type. The origin of this receptor is a human donor in a cohort sampled during active or convalescent COVID-19. This sequence uses TRBV18 and TRBJ1-5; TRBD1 might be the D gene, on 5 matching bases. The sequenced sample was peripheral blood. The CDR3 in this case is CASSPQGGGLNQPQHF. The DNA sequence is as follows: TGTGCCAGCTCACCGCAGGGTGGGGGGTTGAATCAGCCCCAGCATTTT. With all but the CDR3 taken from the reference TRBV18 and TRBJ1-5 genes, the full variable domain is: NAGVMQNPRHLVRRRGQEARLRCSPMKGHSHVYWYRQLPEEGLKFMVYLQKENIIDESGMPKERFSAEFPKEGPSILRIQQVVRGDSAAYFCASSPQGGGLNQPQHFGDGTRLSIL.